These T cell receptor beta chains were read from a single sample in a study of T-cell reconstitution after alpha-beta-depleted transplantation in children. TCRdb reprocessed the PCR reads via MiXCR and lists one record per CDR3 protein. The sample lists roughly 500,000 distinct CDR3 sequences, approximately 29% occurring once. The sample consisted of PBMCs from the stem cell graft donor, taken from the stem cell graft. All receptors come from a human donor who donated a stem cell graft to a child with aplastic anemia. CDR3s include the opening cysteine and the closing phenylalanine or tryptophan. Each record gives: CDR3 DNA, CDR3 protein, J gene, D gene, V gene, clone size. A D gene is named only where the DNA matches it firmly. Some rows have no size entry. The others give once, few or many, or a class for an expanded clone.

CDR3 DNA: TGTGCCACCAGTGATAACGGGGGAGAGGAAAAACTGTTTTTT
CDR3 protein: CATSDNGGEEKLFF
J gene: TRBJ1-4
D gene: .
V gene: TRBV24-1
clone size: .

CDR3 DNA: TGTGCCAGCAGTGGAGCCCCCGGGACTATCGATGGCTACACCTTC
CDR3 protein: CASSGAPGTIDGYTF
J gene: TRBJ1-2
D gene: .
V gene: TRBV6-2/TRBV6-3
clone size: .

CDR3 DNA: TGCAGCGTTGAAGTCGCGGGGACGCGGGAGACCCAGTACTTC
CDR3 protein: CSVEVAGTRETQYF
J gene: TRBJ2-5
D gene: .
V gene: TRBV29-1
clone size: few

CDR3 DNA: TGTGCCAGCAGGAGAACGGGTTCCGGAGGGGGCTACACCTTC
CDR3 protein: CASRRTGSGGGYTF
J gene: TRBJ1-2
D gene: .
V gene: TRBV6-1
clone size: few

CDR3 DNA: TGCAGTGGTAAACGTAGCGGGGCCTACAATGAGCAGTTCTTC
CDR3 protein: CSGKRSGAYNEQFF
J gene: TRBJ2-1
D gene: TRBD2
V gene: TRBV20-1
clone size: .

CDR3 DNA: TGTGCCAGCAGCTTAGCTGGGAGAGCCAGAAGGGAGACCCAGTACTTC
CDR3 protein: CASSLAGRARRETQYF
J gene: TRBJ2-5
D gene: .
V gene: TRBV11-1
clone size: .

CDR3 DNA: TGTGCCAGCGGTACAGGGGTTGAGCAGTTCTTC
CDR3 protein: CASGTGVEQFF
J gene: TRBJ2-1
D gene: TRBD1
V gene: TRBV25-1
clone size: .

CDR3 DNA: TGTGCCAGCAGCTTGAACCCCTATAGCAATCAGCCCCAGCATTTT
CDR3 protein: CASSLNPYSNQPQHF
J gene: TRBJ1-5
D gene: .
V gene: TRBV5-6
clone size: many

CDR3 DNA: TGTGCCAGCAGTCCTACTGAGTCGGTGGCCTACGAGCAGTACTTC
CDR3 protein: CASSPTESVAYEQYF
J gene: TRBJ2-7
D gene: .
V gene: TRBV12-3/TRBV12-4
clone size: .

CDR3 DNA: TGTGCCACCAGTCCCACGGCGGGCAATCAGCCCCAGCATTTT
CDR3 protein: CATSPTAGNQPQHF
J gene: TRBJ1-5
D gene: .
V gene: TRBV24-1
clone size: .

CDR3 DNA: TGTGCCAGCAGGGGACAGGGTTACGAGCAGTACTTC
CDR3 protein: CASRGQGYEQYF
J gene: TRBJ2-7
D gene: TRBD1
V gene: TRBV12-3/TRBV12-4
clone size: few

CDR3 DNA: TGCAGTGCCATGGACAGGGGTCGGGGCAATCAGCCCCAGCATTTT
CDR3 protein: CSAMDRGRGNQPQHF
J gene: TRBJ1-5
D gene: TRBD1
V gene: TRBV20-1
clone size: few

CDR3 DNA: TGTGCCATCAGTGAGCCTGGGACAGGGCGGACTCGCTACACCTTC
CDR3 protein: CAISEPGTGRTRYTF
J gene: TRBJ1-2
D gene: TRBD1
V gene: TRBV10-3
clone size: .

CDR3 DNA: TGTGCCAGCAGTTTAACGGGAGGGGCTCAAGAGACCCAGTACTTC
CDR3 protein: CASSLTGGAQETQYF
J gene: TRBJ2-5
D gene: TRBD2
V gene: TRBV12-3/TRBV12-4
clone size: .

CDR3 DNA: TGTGCCAGCAGTCGCAGGGACAGGGGAGCTGGAAACACCATATATTTT
CDR3 protein: CASSRRDRGAGNTIYF
J gene: TRBJ1-3
D gene: TRBD1
V gene: TRBV12-3/TRBV12-4
clone size: few

CDR3 DNA: TGTGCCAGCAGTTTAAGGCCGGGAACTGAGCAGTTCTTC
CDR3 protein: CASSLRPGTEQFF
J gene: TRBJ2-1
D gene: .
V gene: TRBV12-3/TRBV12-4
clone size: few

CDR3 DNA: TGTGCCTGGAGTCGTTCGCGGGAGCGTGCCACAGATACGCAGTATTTT
CDR3 protein: CAWSRSRERATDTQYF
J gene: TRBJ2-3
D gene: TRBD2
V gene: TRBV30
clone size: .

CDR3 DNA: TGCAGCGTTGTAAAAGGGCCAGGAGGCACAGATACGCAGTATTTT
CDR3 protein: CSVVKGPGGTDTQYF
J gene: TRBJ2-3
D gene: .
V gene: TRBV29-1
clone size: .

CDR3 DNA: TGTGCCAGCAGCTCGTCCACCCAAAGAGTTACAGATACGCAGTATTTT
CDR3 protein: CASSSSTQRVTDTQYF
J gene: TRBJ2-3
D gene: .
V gene: TRBV5-4
clone size: few

CDR3 DNA: TGTGCCAGCAGCTTCACTACCGACAATGAGCAGTTCTTC
CDR3 protein: CASSFTTDNEQFF
J gene: TRBJ2-1
D gene: .
V gene: TRBV7-2
clone size: .

CDR3 DNA: TGTGCCAGCAGTCCCTACCTCACTAGCGGACAAGAGACCCAGTACTTC
CDR3 protein: CASSPYLTSGQETQYF
J gene: TRBJ2-5
D gene: TRBD2
V gene: TRBV6-1
clone size: .

CDR3 DNA: TGTGCCAGCAGCTTAGCCTCTAGCGGGGCTGAGCAGTTCTTC
CDR3 protein: CASSLASSGAEQFF
J gene: TRBJ2-1
D gene: TRBD2
V gene: TRBV7-2
clone size: .

CDR3 DNA: TGCGCCAGCAGCTTGGCCCCAGCAGGTAGCGGAATCACAGATACGCAGTATTTT
CDR3 protein: CASSLAPAGSGITDTQYF
J gene: TRBJ2-3
D gene: .
V gene: TRBV5-1
clone size: few

CDR3 DNA: TGCAGTGCCCGGATAGCGGGAGGAAGGGGCGGGGAGCTGTTTTTT
CDR3 protein: CSARIAGGRGGELFF
J gene: TRBJ2-2
D gene: TRBD2
V gene: TRBV20-1
clone size: few

CDR3 DNA: TGTGCCAGCAGTTTCCATAGGGGGGCTGTAATTCTCGAGCAGCCCCAGCATTTT
CDR3 protein: CASSFHRGAVILEQPQHF
J gene: TRBJ1-5
D gene: .
V gene: TRBV28
clone size: many

CDR3 DNA: TGTGCCAGCAGCCCTATTGGGACCTACGAGAATGAGCAGTTCTTC
CDR3 protein: CASSPIGTYENEQFF
J gene: TRBJ2-1
D gene: .
V gene: TRBV27
clone size: .

CDR3 DNA: TGTGCCAGCAGCTTAGAGAGAGGGGACAGGGTTTCACCCCTCCACTTT
CDR3 protein: CASSLERGDRVSPLHF
J gene: TRBJ1-6
D gene: TRBD1
V gene: TRBV7-2
clone size: .

CDR3 DNA: TGTGCCAGCAGCTTTACAGGGGGCGACTACAATGAGCAGTTCTTC
CDR3 protein: CASSFTGGDYNEQFF
J gene: TRBJ2-1
D gene: TRBD1
V gene: TRBV7-6
clone size: .

CDR3 DNA: TGTGCCAGCAGTTCAAGATGGGACGCAGGTGGAGATGAGCAGTTCTTC
CDR3 protein: CASSSRWDAGGDEQFF
J gene: TRBJ2-1
D gene: .
V gene: TRBV12-3/TRBV12-4
clone size: few